This TCR beta chain was retrieved from a study of CD8 T cells in Susac syndrome. Study-level points and caveats: The authors acknowledged that their TCR sequencing and HLA analysis involved a relatively small number of individuals.

With V trimmed by 6 bases and J by 1 base, 4 bases remained unmatched. The CDR3 runs to 15 residues. CDR1 and CDR2 from the germline V gene are MNHEY and SMNVEV (reference sequence). TCR beta sequencing covered blood CD8+ and CD4+ T cells. Concerning this clonotype itself: Its specificity is unknown.

With random hexamers, about 0.5 to 1 ug RNA was reverse transcribed. TCRdb analysed the immunoSEQ multiplex PCR reads with MiXCR anew, one entry per CDR3 protein. The sample gives 100,000 to 150,000 distinct CDR3 sequences, about 94% of which show up once; roughly 0.087% is in the top ten. The sequencing input was CD4+ T cells from PBMCs. The sequence came from a human donor in good health. The chain uses TRBV27 and TRBJ2-7, with TRBD2 identical over 12 bases. The CDR3 here is CASSSLAGGSYEQYF. In nucleotides, the CDR3 is TGTGCCAGCAGCTCGCTAGCGGGAGGGTCCTACGAGCAGTACTTC.